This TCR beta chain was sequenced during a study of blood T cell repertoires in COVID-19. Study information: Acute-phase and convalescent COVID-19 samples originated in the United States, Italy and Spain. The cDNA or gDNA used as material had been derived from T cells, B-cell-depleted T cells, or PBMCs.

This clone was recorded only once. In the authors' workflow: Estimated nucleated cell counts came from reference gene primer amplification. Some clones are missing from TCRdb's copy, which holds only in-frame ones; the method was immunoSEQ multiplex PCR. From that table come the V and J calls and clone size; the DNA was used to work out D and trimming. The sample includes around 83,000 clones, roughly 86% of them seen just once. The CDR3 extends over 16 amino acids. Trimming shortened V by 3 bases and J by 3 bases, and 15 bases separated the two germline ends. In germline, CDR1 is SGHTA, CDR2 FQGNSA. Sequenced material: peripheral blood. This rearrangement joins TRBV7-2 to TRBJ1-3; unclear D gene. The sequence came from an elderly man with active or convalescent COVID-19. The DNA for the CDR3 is TGTGCCAGCAGCTTGCGACCACGGGGTGATGGAAACACCATATATTTT. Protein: CASSLRPRGDGNTIYF.